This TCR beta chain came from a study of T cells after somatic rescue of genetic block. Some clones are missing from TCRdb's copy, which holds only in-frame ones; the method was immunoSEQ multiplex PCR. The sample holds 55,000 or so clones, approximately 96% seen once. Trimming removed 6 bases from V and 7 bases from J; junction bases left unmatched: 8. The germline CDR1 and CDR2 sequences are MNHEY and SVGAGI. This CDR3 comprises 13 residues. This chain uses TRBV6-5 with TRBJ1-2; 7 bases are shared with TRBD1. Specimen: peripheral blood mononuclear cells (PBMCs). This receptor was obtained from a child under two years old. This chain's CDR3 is CASSPVTGSGYTF. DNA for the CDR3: TGTGCCAGCAGCCCCGTGACAGGGTCTGGCTACACCTTC.